This record looks at one T cell receptor beta chain sequence and its context. The data are from a study of CD4 and CD8 cells across lung adenocarcinoma regions. TCRdb reprocessed the PCR reads via MiXCR and lists one record per CDR3 protein. The sample contains about 11,000 distinct CDR3 sequences, around half of which appear only once. Donors had localized lung adenocarcinoma, a non-small cell lung cancer. The clonotype was recovered from a female donor with lung adenocarcinoma. The CD4 and CD8 labels of this study may be unreliable. The sample was CD8+ T cells from the center of a lung tumor.

CDR3 DNA: TGCGCCAGCAGGGTCGATGGTCGAGAGACCCAGTACTTC. This encodes CASRVDGRETQYF. V and J are TRBV5-1 and TRBJ2-5; D is undetermined. Germline loops: CDR1 SGHRS, CDR2 YFSETQ. This CDR3 region has 13 residues. V was trimmed by 5 bases and J by 4 bases, leaving 12 bases between them.